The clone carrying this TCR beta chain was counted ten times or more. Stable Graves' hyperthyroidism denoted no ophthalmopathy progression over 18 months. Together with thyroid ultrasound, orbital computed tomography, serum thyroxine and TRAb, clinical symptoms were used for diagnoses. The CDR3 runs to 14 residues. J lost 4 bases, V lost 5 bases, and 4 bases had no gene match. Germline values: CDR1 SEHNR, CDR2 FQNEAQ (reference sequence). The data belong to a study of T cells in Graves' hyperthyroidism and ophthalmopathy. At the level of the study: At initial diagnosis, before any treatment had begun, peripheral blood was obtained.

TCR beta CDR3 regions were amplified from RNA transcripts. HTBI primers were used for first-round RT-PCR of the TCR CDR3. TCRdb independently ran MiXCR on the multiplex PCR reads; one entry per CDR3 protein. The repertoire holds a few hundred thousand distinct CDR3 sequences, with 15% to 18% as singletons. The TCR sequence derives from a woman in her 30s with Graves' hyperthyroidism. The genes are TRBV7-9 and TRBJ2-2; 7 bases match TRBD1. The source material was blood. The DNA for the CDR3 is TGTGCCAGCAGCCGGGACAGATTCACCGGGGAGCTGTTTTTT. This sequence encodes CASSRDRFTGELFF.